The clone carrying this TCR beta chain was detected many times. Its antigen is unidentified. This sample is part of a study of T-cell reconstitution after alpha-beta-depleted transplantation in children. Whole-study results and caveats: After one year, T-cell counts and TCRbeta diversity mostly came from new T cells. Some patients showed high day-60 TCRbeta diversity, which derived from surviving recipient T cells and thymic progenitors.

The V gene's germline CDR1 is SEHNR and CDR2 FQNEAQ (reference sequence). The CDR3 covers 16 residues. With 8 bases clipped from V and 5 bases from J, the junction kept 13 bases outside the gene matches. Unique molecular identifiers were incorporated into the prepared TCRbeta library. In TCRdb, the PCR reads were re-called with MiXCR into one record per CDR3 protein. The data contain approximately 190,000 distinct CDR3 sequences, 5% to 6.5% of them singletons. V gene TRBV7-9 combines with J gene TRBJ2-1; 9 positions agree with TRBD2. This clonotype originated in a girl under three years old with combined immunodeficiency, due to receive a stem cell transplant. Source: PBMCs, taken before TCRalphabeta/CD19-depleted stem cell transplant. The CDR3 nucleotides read TGTGCCAGCGCTAAGTGGCGGGAGGGGAGGAACAATGAGCAGTTCTTC. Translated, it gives CASAKWREGRNNEQFF.